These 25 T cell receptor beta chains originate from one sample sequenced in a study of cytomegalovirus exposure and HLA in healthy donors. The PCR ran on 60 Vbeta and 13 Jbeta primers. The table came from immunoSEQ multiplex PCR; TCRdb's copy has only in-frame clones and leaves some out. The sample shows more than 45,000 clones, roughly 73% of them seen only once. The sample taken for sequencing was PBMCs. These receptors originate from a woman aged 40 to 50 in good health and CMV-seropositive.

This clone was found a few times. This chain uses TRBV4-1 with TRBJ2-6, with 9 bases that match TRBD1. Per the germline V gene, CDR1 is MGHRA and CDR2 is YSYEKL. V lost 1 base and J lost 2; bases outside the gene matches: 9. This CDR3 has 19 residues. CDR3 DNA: TGCGCCAGCAGCCAAGTCGCGGGACAGGGTTTGGCTGGGGCCAACGTCCTGACTTTC. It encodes CASSQVAGQGLAGANVLTF.

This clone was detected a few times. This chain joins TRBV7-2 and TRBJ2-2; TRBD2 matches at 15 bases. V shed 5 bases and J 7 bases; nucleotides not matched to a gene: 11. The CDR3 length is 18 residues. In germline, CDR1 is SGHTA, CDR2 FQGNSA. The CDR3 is CASSRRTLGLAGGGELFF. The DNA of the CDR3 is TGTGCCAGCAGCCGACGAACCCTGGGACTAGCGGGGGGCGGGGAGCTGTTTTTT. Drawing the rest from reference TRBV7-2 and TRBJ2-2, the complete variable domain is GAGVSQSPSNKVTEKGKDVELRCDPISGHTALYWYRQSLGQGLEFLIYFQGNSAPDKSGLPSDRFSAERTGGSVSTLTIQRTQQEDSAVYLCASSRRTLGLAGGGELFFGEGSRLTVL.

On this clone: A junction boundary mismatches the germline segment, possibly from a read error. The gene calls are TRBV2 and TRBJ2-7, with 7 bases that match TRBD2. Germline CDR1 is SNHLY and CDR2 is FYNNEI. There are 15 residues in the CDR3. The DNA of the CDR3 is TGTGCCAGCAAGGGGAGCGTGAAAGTTGGGGCGCGGGAGAACTTC. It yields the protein CASKGSVKVGARENF.

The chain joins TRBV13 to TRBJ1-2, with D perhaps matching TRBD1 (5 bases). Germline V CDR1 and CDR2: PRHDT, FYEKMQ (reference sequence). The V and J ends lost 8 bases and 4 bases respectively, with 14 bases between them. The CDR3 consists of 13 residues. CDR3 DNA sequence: TGTGCCAGCTCCTCAGGGTCAAGCTATGGCTACACCTTC. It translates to CASSSGSSYGYTF.

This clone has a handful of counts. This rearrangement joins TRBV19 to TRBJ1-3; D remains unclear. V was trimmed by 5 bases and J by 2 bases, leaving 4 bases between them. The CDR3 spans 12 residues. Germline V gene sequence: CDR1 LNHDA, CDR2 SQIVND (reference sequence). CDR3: CASSAAGNTIYF. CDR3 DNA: TGTGCCAGTAGTGCAGCTGGAAACACCATATATTTT.

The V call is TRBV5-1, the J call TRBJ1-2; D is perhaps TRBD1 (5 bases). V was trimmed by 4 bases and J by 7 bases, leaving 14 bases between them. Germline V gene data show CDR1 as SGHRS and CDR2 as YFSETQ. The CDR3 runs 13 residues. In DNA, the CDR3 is TGCGCCAGCAGCCCGGGGGGTGGTGGTGGCTACACCTTC. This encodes CASSPGGGGGYTF.

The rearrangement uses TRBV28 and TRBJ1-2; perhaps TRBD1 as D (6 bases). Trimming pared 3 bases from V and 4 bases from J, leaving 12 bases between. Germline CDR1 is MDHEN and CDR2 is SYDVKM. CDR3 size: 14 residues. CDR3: CASSLGGQSYGYTF. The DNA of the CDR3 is TGTGCCAGCAGTTTGGGGGGGCAGAGCTATGGCTACACCTTC.

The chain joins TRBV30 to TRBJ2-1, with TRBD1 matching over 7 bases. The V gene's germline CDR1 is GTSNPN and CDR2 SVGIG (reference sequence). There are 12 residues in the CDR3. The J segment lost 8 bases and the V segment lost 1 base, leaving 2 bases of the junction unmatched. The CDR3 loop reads CAWSDRGDEQFF. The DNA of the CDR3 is TGTGCCTGGAGTGACAGGGGCGATGAGCAGTTCTTC.

CDR3 region: CASSPLERETQYF. The CDR3 region has the DNA TGTGCCAGCAGCCCCCTGGAGAGGGAGACCCAGTACTTC. The chain joins TRBV5-4 to TRBJ2-5; D ambiguous. Trimming pared 4 bases from V and 5 bases from J, leaving 12 bases between. The CDR3 runs 13 residues. CDR1 is SGHNT and CDR2 is YYREEE in the germline V gene (reference sequence).

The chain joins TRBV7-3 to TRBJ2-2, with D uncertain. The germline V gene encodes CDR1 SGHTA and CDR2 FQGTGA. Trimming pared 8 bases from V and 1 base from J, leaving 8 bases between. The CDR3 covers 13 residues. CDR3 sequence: CASQSGNTGELFF. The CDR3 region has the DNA TGTGCCAGCCAATCGGGGAACACCGGGGAGCTGTTTTTT.

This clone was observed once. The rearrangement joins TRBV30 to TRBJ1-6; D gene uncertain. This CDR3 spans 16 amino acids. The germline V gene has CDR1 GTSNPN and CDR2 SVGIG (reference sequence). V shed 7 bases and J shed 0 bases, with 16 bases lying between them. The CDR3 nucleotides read TGTGCCTACGGGAGAGGGTTGAGCTCCTATAATTCACCCCTCCACTTT. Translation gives CAYGRGLSSYNSPLHF.

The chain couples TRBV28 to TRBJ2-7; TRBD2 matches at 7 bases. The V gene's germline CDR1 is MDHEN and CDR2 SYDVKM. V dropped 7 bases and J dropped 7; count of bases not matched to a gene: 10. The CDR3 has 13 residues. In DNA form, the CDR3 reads TGTGCCAGCACCTCGGGAGGACCTACGGAGCAGTACTTC. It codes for CASTSGGPTEQYF.

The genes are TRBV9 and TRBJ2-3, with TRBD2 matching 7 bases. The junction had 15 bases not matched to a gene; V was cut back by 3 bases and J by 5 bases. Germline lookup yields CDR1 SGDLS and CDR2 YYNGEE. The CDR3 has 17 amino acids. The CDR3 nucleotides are TGTGCCAGCAGCGCCCCGCAACGGTACGGGGGGAAAGATACGCAGTATTTT. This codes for CASSAPQRYGGKDTQYF.

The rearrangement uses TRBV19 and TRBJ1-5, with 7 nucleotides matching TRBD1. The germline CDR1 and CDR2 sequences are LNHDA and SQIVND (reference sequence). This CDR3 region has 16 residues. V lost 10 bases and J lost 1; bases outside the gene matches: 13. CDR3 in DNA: TGTGCCACCCGAAGGGTAACAGGGGCCAGCAATCAGCCCCAGCATTTT. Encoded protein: CATRRVTGASNQPQHF.

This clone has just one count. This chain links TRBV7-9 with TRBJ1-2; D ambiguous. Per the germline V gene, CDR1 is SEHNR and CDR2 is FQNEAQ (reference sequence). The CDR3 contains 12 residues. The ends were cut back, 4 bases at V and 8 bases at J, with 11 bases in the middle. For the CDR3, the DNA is TGTGCCAGCAGCTCACAGCTTCCGGGCTACACCTTC. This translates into CASSSQLPGYTF. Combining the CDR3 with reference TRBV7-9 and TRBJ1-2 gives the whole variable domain DTGVSQNPRHKITKRGQNVTFRCDPISEHNRLYWYRQTLGQGPEFLTYFQNEAQLEKSRLLSDRFSAERPKGSFSTLEIQRTEQGDSAMYLCASSSQLPGYTFGSGTRLTVV.

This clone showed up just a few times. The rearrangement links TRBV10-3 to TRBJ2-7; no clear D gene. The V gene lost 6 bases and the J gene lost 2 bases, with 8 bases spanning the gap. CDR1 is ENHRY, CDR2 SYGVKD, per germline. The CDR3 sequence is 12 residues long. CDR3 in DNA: TGTGCCATCAGCCTAGAAGCCTACGAGCAGTACTTC. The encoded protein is CAISLEAYEQYF.

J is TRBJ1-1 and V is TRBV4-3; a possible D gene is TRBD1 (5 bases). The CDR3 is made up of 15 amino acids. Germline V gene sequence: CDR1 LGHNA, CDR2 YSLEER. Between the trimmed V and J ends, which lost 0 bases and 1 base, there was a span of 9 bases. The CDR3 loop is CASSQEAGQNTEAFF. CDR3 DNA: TGCGCCAGCAGCCAAGAGGCAGGACAGAACACTGAAGCTTTCTTT.

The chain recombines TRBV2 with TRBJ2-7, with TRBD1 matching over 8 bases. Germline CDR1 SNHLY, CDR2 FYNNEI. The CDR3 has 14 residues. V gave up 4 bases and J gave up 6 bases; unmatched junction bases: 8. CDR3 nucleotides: TGTGCCAGCAGTGTTGGGCAGGGGGCTGGCGAGCAGTACTTC. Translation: CASSVGQGAGEQYF.

CDR3 sequence reads: CASRTTGIWYEQYF. Here the CDR3 DNA reads TGTGCCAGCAGGACAACAGGGATTTGGTACGAGCAGTACTTC. The V gene is TRBV27, the J gene TRBJ2-7; possibly TRBD1 for D (6 bases). V was cut by 6 bases and J by 4 bases, with 16 bases left in between. The CDR3 is 14 residues long. The germline V gene has CDR1 MNHEY and CDR2 SMNVEV (reference sequence).

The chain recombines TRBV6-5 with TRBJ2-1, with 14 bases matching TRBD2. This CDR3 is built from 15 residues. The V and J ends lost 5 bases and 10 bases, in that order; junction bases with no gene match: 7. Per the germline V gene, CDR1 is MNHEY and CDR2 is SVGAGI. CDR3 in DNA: TGTGCCAGCAGTGGGACTAGCGGGGGCCGGGGGGAGCAGTTCTTC. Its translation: CASSGTSGGRGEQFF.

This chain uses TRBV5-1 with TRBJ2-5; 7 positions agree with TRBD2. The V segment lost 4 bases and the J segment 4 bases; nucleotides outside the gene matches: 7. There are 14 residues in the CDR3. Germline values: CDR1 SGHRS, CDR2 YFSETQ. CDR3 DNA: TGCGCCAGCAGCCCTACGGGGGGTGGAGAGACCCAGTACTTC. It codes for CASSPTGGGETQYF.

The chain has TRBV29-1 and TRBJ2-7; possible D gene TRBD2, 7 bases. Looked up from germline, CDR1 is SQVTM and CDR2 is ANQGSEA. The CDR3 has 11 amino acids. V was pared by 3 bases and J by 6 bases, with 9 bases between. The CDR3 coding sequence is TGCAGCGTTGAGAGGGGGGGCGAGCAGTACTTC. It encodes CSVERGGEQYF.

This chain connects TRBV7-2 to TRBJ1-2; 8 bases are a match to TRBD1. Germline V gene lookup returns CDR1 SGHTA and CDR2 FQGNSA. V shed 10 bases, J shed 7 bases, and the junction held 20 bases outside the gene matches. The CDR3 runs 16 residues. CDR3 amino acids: CATYVYRERDRGGYTF. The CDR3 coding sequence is TGTGCCACCTATGTTTACCGAGAGAGAGACAGGGGTGGCTACACCTTC.

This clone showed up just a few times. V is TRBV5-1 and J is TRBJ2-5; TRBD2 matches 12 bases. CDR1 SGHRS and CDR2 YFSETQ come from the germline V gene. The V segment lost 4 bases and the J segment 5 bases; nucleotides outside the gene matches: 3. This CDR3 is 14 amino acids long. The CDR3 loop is CASSTGLAGETQYF. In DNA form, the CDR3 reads TGCGCCAGCAGCACCGGACTAGCGGGGGAGACCCAGTACTTC.

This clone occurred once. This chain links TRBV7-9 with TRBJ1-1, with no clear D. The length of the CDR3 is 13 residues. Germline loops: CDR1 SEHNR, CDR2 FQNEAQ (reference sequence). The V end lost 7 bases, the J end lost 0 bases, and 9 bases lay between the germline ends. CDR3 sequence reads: CASTNKMNTEAFF. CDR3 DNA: TGTGCCAGCACCAACAAAATGAACACTGAAGCTTTCTTT. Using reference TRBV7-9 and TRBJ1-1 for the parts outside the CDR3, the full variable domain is DTGVSQNPRHKITKRGQNVTFRCDPISEHNRLYWYRQTLGQGPEFLTYFQNEAQLEKSRLLSDRFSAERPKGSFSTLEIQRTEQGDSAMYLCASTNKMNTEAFFGQGTRLTVV.